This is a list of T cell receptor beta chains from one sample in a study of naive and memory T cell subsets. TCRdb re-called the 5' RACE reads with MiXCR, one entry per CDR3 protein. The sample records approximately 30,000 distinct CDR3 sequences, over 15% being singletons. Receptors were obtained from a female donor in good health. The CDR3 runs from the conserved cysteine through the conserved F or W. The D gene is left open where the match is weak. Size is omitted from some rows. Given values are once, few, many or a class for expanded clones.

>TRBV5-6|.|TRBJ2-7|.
TGTGCCAGCAGCTTGGACAGGACCTACGAGCAGTACTTC
CASSLDRTYEQYF
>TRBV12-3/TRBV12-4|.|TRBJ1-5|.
TGTGCCAGCAGGCAAGGGGAAGGTCAGCCCCAGCATTTT
CASRQGEGQPQHF
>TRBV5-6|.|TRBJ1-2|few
TGTGCCAGCAGCTTATTCACACAAACTAACTATGGCTACACCTTC
CASSLFTQTNYGYTF
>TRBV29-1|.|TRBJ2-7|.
TGCAGCGTTGCGTCCGAGCTGGGGTCGGGGTACGAGCAGTACTTC
CSVASELGSGYEQYF
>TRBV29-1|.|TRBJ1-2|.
TGCAGCGTTGACACCCCGGCAGGGGTCAACTATGGCTACACCTTC
CSVDTPAGVNYGYTF
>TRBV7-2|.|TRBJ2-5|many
TGTGCCAGCAGCTTAGTATCAGGCTTCGAGACCCAGTACTTC
CASSLVSGFETQYF
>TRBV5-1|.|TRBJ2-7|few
TGCGCCAGCAGCTTGGCCGGCAGCTCCTACGAGCAGTACTTC
CASSLAGSSYEQYF
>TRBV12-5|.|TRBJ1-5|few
TGTGCTAGTGGTTTCCATAGACAGACTAGCAATCAGCCCCAGCATTTT
CASGFHRQTSNQPQHF
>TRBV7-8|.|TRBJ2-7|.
TGTGCCAGCAGCTTAGCGAAAAGAGTCCCTTCTTTCACCTCCTACGAGCAGTACTTC
CASSLAKRVPSFTSYEQYF
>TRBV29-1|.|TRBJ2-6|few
TGCAGCGCCTACTTATCATTCGCTGGGGCCAACGTCCTGACTTTC
CSAYLSFAGANVLTF
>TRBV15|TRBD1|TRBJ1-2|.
TGTGCCACCAGCAGAGACCGGACCGGGACAGGGCTGGCTGGCTACACCTTC
CATSRDRTGTGLAGYTF
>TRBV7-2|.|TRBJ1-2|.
TGTGCCAGCAGCTTAGGCAGGGGCCCTCTAGGCTACACCTTC
CASSLGRGPLGYTF
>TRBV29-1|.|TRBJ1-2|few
TGCAGCGTTGAACTCTATGGCGACACCTTC
CSVELYGDTF
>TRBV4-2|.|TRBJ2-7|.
TGTGCCAGCAGCCAACGGGCAGGGCCTAAAAATACCTACGAGCAGTACTTC
CASSQRAGPKNTYEQYF
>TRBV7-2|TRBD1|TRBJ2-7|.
TGTGCCAGCAGCTTACAGGGACAGGGGGCCGTCAACGAGCAGTACTTC
CASSLQGQGAVNEQYF
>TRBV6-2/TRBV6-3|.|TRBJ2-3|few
TGTGCCAGCAGTTCGCAAGTAGGGCCTGGCACAGATACGCAGTATTTT
CASSSQVGPGTDTQYF
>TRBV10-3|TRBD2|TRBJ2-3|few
TGTGCCATCAGTGGCCTATTAGCGGGGAGCACAGATACGCAGTATTTT
CAISGLLAGSTDTQYF
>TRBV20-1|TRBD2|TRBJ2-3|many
TGCAGTGCCAAGCGCCCGACTAGCGGGGGGTCTGATACGCAGTATTTT
CSAKRPTSGGSDTQYF
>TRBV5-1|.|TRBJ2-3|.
TGCGCCAGCAGCTTGGGACTATATACTAGCACAGATACGCAGTATTTT
CASSLGLYTSTDTQYF
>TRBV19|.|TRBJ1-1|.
TGTGCCAGTAGTATCTCCTTGGGCAGAATGAACACTGAAGCTTTCTTT
CASSISLGRMNTEAFF
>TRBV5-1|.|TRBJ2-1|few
TGCGCCAGCAGCTTGGAGCCCTCCTACAATGAGCAGTTCTTC
CASSLEPSYNEQFF
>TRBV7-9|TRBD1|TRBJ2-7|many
TGTGCCAGCAGCTCGGGACAGTCCCCGCACTACGAGCAGTACTTC
CASSSGQSPHYEQYF
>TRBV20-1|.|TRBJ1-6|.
TGCAGTGCTAGTAAGGGCGGTTTCTCACCCCTCCACTTT
CSASKGGFSPLHF
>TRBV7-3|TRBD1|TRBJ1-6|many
TGTGCCAGCAGCCACGGACAGGGCTCCGGTTCACCCCTCCACTTT
CASSHGQGSGSPLHF